This T cell receptor beta chain is drawn from a study of blood T cell repertoires in COVID-19 (TCRdb year 2020). Regarding the research as a whole: Collaborator samples came from the United States, Italy and Spain and covered acute and convalescent phases of COVID-19. HLA class I and class II types, where available, came from metadata supplied by the sample provider rather than from assay-based typing. The material from the prospective study consisted of cDNA or gDNA derived from T cells, B-cell-depleted T cells, or PBMCs. The repertoires were made available in a free public database intended to serve as a resource for research on the immune response to SARS-CoV-2. The dataset comprised deeply sampled blood TCRbeta repertoires from subjects exposed to, actively infected with, or recovered from COVID-19. Nearly every sample came with metadata listing a de-identified subject ID, COVID-19 status, age in years and sex. The samples were drawn from two sources: the first 160 participants of the ongoing ImmuneRACE study, and over 1,000 subjects contributed by 6 global collaborators. Beyond this particular receptor, the publication reports: The quantity of clinical and demographic metadata differed by source and by participant and was supplied without curation.

After removal of 5 bases from V and 8 bases from J, the junction retains 6 bases not matched to a gene. From the cysteine up to the phenylalanine, the CDR3 has a length of 15 residues. Kept here is only the CDR3 DNA, which spans 45 bases and is read in frame from base 1. From the germline V gene, CDR1 is SGHTA and CDR2 is FQGNSA. There are a few counts of this clone. Its binding antigen is unknown. No base qualities exist here, and no much larger clone lies one base off it. TCRbeta CDR3 regions were amplified from genomic DNA by means of the immunoSEQ Assay, a bias-controlled multiplex PCR. Per the original workflow: Within the assay, amplification of reference gene primers was used to estimate how many nucleated cells each sample contained. To quantify the absolute abundance of each unique TCRbeta CDR3 rearrangement, sequence reads were collapsed and filtered. For each sample, productive Simpson clonality was calculated as the square root of Simpson's diversity index over productive rearrangements. In TCRdb, the immuneACCESS table is reduced to in-frame sequences with V and J assigned. These tables do not hold every clone; where another copy was compared, an unresolved V gene accounts for under half, and the others remain unexplained. The V and J calls and the clone size are those of that table, but D and trimming were determined from the DNA. Recorded for this sample are 100,000 to 120,000 clones; 85% of them occurred a single time. The ten top clones hold more than 10% of the sample.

Each collaborating institution followed its own protocols to collect whole blood in K2EDTA tubes. Collaborator samples were shipped for TCRbeta analysis as frozen whole blood, isolated PBMCs, or DNA extracted from either sample type. The receptor chain draws on TRBV7-2 and TRBJ2-1, and TRBD2 matches 13 of the central bases. The receptor comes from a human donor in a cohort sampled during active COVID-19. The source material was peripheral blood. In nucleotide form, the sequence is TGTGCCAGCAGCGTCGGACTAGCGGGGGAATATGAGCAGTTCTTC. Protein translation: CASSVGLAGEYEQFF.